The clone carrying this TCR beta chain was seen repeatedly, ten times or more. Its antigen is unidentified. This sample is part of a study of CD8 T cells in ankylosing spondylitis. Study findings and constraints: Before this, some motif variants had been reported in reactive arthritis synovial fluid and blood. Significantly higher representation of disease-linked clones was reported for matched ankylosing spondylitis synovial fluid. In ankylosing spondylitis blood, a motif of eight highly homologous TCR beta variants appeared characteristic.

The V segment lost 6 bases and the J segment 6 bases; nucleotides outside the gene matches: 2. The CDR3 is made up of 12 amino acids. Germline assignment: CDR1 KGHSY and CDR2 FQNENV. By quantitative 5'-RACE with molecular barcodes, the TCR beta libraries were made. Using its own MiXCR run on the 5' RACE reads, TCRdb lists one record per CDR3 protein. The sample shows about 220,000 distinct CDR3 sequences, 20% to 30% of them seen only once. The V call is TRBV16, the J call TRBJ2-1, with 7 positions matching TRBD1. Sequences were obtained from blood, either unsorted or a sorted T cell fraction (not recorded which). The sequence came from a male donor with ankylosing spondylitis or in good health (not recorded which). The CDR3 bases are TGTGCCAGCAGTCGGGACAGCAATGAGCAGTTCTTC. This codes for CASSRDSNEQFF.